The next 24 T cell receptor beta chains were all read from a single sample in a study of cytomegalovirus exposure and HLA in healthy donors. The PCR made use of 60 Vbeta and 13 Jbeta primers. Assay used: immunoSEQ multiplex PCR; TCRdb lists only in-frame clones, some missing. The sample lists about 62,000 clones; over 70% were seen once. The specimen sequenced was PBMCs. These receptors came from a man aged 55 to 70 in good health and CMV-seropositive.

The chain couples TRBV11-2 to TRBJ2-5; D remains unclear. The CDR3 has 11 amino acids. V was pared by 3 bases and J by 5 bases, with 4 bases between. CDR1 SGHAT and CDR2 FQNNGV come from the germline V gene. CDR3 residues: CASSFRETQYF. CDR3 DNA: TGTGCCAGCAGCTTCAGGGAGACCCAGTACTTC.

The rearrangement uses TRBV29-1 and TRBJ1-2, with 9 bases lining up with TRBD1. The length of the CDR3 is 14 residues. Looked up from germline, CDR1 is SQVTM and CDR2 is ANQGSEA. Unmatched junction bases numbered 8, after V lost 3 bases and J lost 6 bases. CDR3: CSVDGTGNFNGYTF. The CDR3 nucleotides are TGCAGCGTTGATGGGACAGGGAACTTTAATGGCTACACCTTC.

A note on this clone: Other DNA sequences in this sample translate to the same CDR3. V and J are TRBV11-2 and TRBJ2-1; perhaps TRBD2 as D (5 bases). The CDR3 is 14 amino acids. Germline V CDR1 and CDR2: SGHAT, FQNNGV. Trimming shortened V by 2 bases and J by 4 bases, and 9 bases separated the two germline ends. Here the CDR3 DNA reads TGTGCCAGCAGCTTAACCTCGGGGTACAATGAGCAGTTCTTC. Protein: CASSLTSGYNEQFF.

The CDR3 protein is CASSPRTANVEAFF. CDR3 bases: TGCGCCAGCAGCCCCCGGACAGCCAACGTGGAAGCTTTCTTT. The V call is TRBV5-1, the J call TRBJ1-1, with a weak D call TRBD1 (6 bases). CDR1 is SGHRS, CDR2 YFSETQ, per germline. The ends were cut back, 4 bases at V and 8 bases at J, with 18 bases in the middle. The CDR3 length is 14 residues.

This chain connects TRBV6-4 to TRBJ1-5; D gene unclear. The CDR3 runs 13 residues. Trimming cost V 6 bases and J 9 bases, with 15 bases left between them. Germline assignment: CDR1 MRHNA and CDR2 SNTAGT. CDR3 region: CASRVEGVGPQHF. In nucleotides, the CDR3 is TGTGCCAGCAGGGTGGAGGGAGTTGGGCCCCAGCATTTT.

V gene TRBV11-3 combines with J gene TRBJ1-2, with TRBD1 matching 10 bases. With 3 bases clipped from V and 4 bases from J, the junction kept 14 bases outside the gene matches. The CDR3 length is 18 residues. Germline V gene data show CDR1 as SGHNT and CDR2 as YENEEA. The CDR3 DNA reads TGTGCCAGCAGCTTTGGCGACAGGGGGCGCGGACGGGGCTATGGCTACACCTTC. It is translated as CASSFGDRGRGRGYGYTF.

There are a few counts of this clone. Relative to the germline gene, one junction end is altered; a read error may explain this. CDR3 sequence: CSSSLGRGGTGGNYEQYF. The CDR3 DNA is TGTTCCAGCAGCTTAGGTAGGGGTGGGACAGGGGGCAACTACGAGCAGTACTTC. V is TRBV7-9 and J is TRBJ2-7; TRBD1 agrees at 12 bases. The CDR3 runs to 18 residues. The germline CDR1 and CDR2 sequences are SEHNR and FQNEAQ (reference sequence).

A single count supports this clone. The rearrangement uses TRBV18 and TRBJ1-6; maybe TRBD1 (5 bases). The CDR3 is made up of 15 amino acids. With 2 bases removed from V and 7 bases from J, the gap between germline ends came to 12 bases. CDR1 is KGHSH and CDR2 is LQKENI in the germline V gene. CDR3 DNA sequence: TGTGCCAGCTCACCAGGCCAGGGCCAGAATTCACCCCTCCACTTT. It yields the protein CASSPGQGQNSPLHF.

The chain recombines TRBV7-8 with TRBJ2-5; TRBD2 agrees at 12 bases. Germline CDR1 SGHVS, CDR2 FQNEAQ. The CDR3 covers 17 residues. V lost 0 bases, J lost 6 bases, and 8 bases stayed unmatched. In nucleotides, the CDR3 is TGTGCCAGCAGCTTAGCCGGGCTAGCGGGAGGGCCGAAGACCCAGTACTTC. This gives the protein CASSLAGLAGGPKTQYF.

This chain connects TRBV5-1 to TRBJ2-1, with 11 bases lining up with TRBD2. The CDR3 is made up of 16 amino acids. Germline-derived CDR1 and CDR2 are SGHRS and YFSETQ. V was pared by 0 bases and J by 4 bases, with 3 bases of the junction left unmatched. The CDR3 sequence: CASSLVPSGGYNEQFF. The CDR3 DNA sequence: TGCGCCAGCAGCTTGGTCCCTAGCGGGGGGTACAATGAGCAGTTCTTC.

This clone was counted a single time. V is TRBV28 and J is TRBJ1-3; 9 bases fit TRBD1. This CDR3 has 19 amino acids. Germline values: CDR1 MDHEN, CDR2 SYDVKM. The ends lost 2 bases at V and 2 bases at J; junction bases unmatched: 13. CDR3 bases: TGTGCCAGCAGTTTAGACTGGGACAGGGCTTTAGTAGCTGGAAACACCATATATTTT. It translates to CASSLDWDRALVAGNTIYF.

This clone was detected only once. The chain employs TRBV10-3 and TRBJ2-2; D possibly corresponds to TRBD1 (5 bases). Trimming stripped 0 bases from V and 7 bases from J, with 9 bases between. There are 14 residues in the CDR3. From germline, CDR1 is ENHRY and CDR2 SYGVKD. The CDR3 here is CAISESAGYGELFF. The DNA for the CDR3 is TGTGCCATCAGTGAGTCAGCAGGGTACGGGGAGCTGTTTTTT.

The chain links TRBV6-5 to TRBJ1-1; TRBD1 matches 7 bases. Losses at the gene ends were 4 bases for V and 6 bases for J; bases not matched to a gene: 8. The CDR3 consists of 14 residues. From germline, CDR1 is MNHEY and CDR2 SVGAGI. CDR3 nucleotide sequence: TGTGCCAGCAGTTGGGGGGACAGTAAGGCTGAAGCTTTCTTT. This translates into CASSWGDSKAEAFF.

CDR3 nucleotides: TGTGCCAGCAGTTCGGCCGGGGAGCTGTTTTTT. Translation gives CASSSAGELFF. This chain connects TRBV27 to TRBJ2-2; no clear D gene. This CDR3 contains 11 residues. The ends were cut back, 4 bases at V and 6 bases at J, with 3 bases in the middle. Looked up from germline, CDR1 is MNHEY and CDR2 is SMNVEV (reference sequence).

The chain has TRBV5-6 and TRBJ2-7, with 7 bases that match TRBD1. The CDR3 runs to 13 residues. Losses at the gene ends were 4 bases for V and 3 bases for J; bases not matched to a gene: 4. CDR1 is SGHDT, CDR2 YYEEEE, per germline. Here the CDR3 reads CASSLRQGYEQYF. The CDR3 bases are TGTGCCAGCAGCCTGCGACAGGGCTACGAGCAGTACTTC.

V usage is TRBV6-6 and J usage is TRBJ2-3, with unresolved D. This CDR3 spans 11 amino acids. Germline CDR1 and CDR2: MNHNY and SVGAGI (reference sequence). Trimming pared 4 bases from V and 4 bases from J, leaving 3 bases between. CDR3 amino acids: CASSSSDTQYF. The CDR3 DNA follows: TGTGCCAGCAGTTCCTCAGATACGCAGTATTTT.

The chain links TRBV5-1 to TRBJ2-1; 10 nucleotides line up with TRBD2. The CDR3 has 18 amino acids. Germline loops: CDR1 SGHRS, CDR2 YFSETQ. The CDR3, as DNA: TGCGCGTCCGCCCGAGGTCTAGCGGGGGCTAGCTCCTACAATGAGCAGTTCTTC. Translation: CASARGLAGASSYNEQFF.

The rearrangement joins TRBV6-5 to TRBJ1-4; D is perhaps TRBD1 (5 bases). V was pared by 2 bases and J by 8 bases, with 15 bases between. Germline values: CDR1 MNHEY, CDR2 SVGAGI. The length of the CDR3 is 15 residues. CDR3 residues: CASSYPQGKGEKLFF. The CDR3 nucleotides read TGTGCCAGCAGTTACCCCCAGGGAAAAGGAGAAAAACTGTTTTTT.

The rearrangement uses TRBV5-1 and TRBJ1-1, with 8 nucleotides matching TRBD1. Germline V gives CDR1 SGHRS, CDR2 YFSETQ. The CDR3 has 13 residues. The J segment lost 6 bases and the V segment lost 3 bases, leaving 4 bases of the junction unmatched. The CDR3 is CASSSRQGSEAFF. Here the CDR3 DNA reads TGCGCCAGCAGCTCCCGACAGGGGTCTGAAGCTTTCTTT.

This sequence joins TRBV7-8 and TRBJ2-1; 13 positions agree with TRBD2. The CDR3 covers 17 residues. Looked up from germline, CDR1 is SGHVS and CDR2 is FQNEAQ. V lost 5 bases, J lost 6 bases, and 10 bases stayed unmatched. The CDR3 coding sequence is TGTGCCAGCAGCGCTCAACTAGCGGGAGGGCCGGGCAATGAGCAGTTCTTC. This codes for CASSAQLAGGPGNEQFF.

The chain employs TRBV11-2 and TRBJ2-1, with 12 bases aligning to TRBD2. Germline loops: CDR1 SGHAT, CDR2 FQNNGV. The V segment lost 3 bases and the J segment 7 bases; nucleotides outside the gene matches: 10. The CDR3 runs 17 residues. The CDR3 here is CASSFRTSGTLANEQFF. DNA of the CDR3: TGTGCCAGCAGCTTTAGGACTAGCGGGACCCTCGCGAATGAGCAGTTCTTC.

This clone was recorded only once. The chain joins TRBV5-4 to TRBJ2-7; possible D gene TRBD2, 6 bases. This CDR3 region has 15 residues. V was trimmed by 0 bases and J by 0 bases, leaving 10 bases between them. Germline CDR1 and CDR2: SGHNT and YYREEE (reference sequence). The CDR3 nucleotides are TGTGCCAGCAGCTTGGGTACTAGCAGCTCCTACGAGCAGTACTTC. The encoded protein is CASSLGTSSSYEQYF.

The sample holds a few counts of this clone. The chain employs TRBV7-9 and TRBJ2-7, with D tentatively TRBD2 (5 bases). The germline gives CDR1 SEHNR, CDR2 FQNEAQ (reference sequence). Trimming pared 5 bases from V and 6 bases from J, leaving 17 bases between. There are 14 residues in the CDR3. In nucleotides, the CDR3 is TGTGCCAGCAGCCCGGGATTCGACACTCTCGAGCAGTACTTC. It codes for CASSPGFDTLEQYF.

This chain connects TRBV6-5 to TRBJ2-1; 14 bases fit TRBD2. There are 16 residues in the CDR3. V gave up 2 bases and J gave up 7 bases; unmatched junction bases: 4. Germline V gene lookup returns CDR1 MNHEY and CDR2 SVGAGI. The CDR3 here is CASSYRLAGGRNEQFF. CDR3 DNA sequence: TGTGCCAGCAGTTACCGACTAGCGGGAGGGCGGAATGAGCAGTTCTTC.